The clone carrying this TCR beta chain was seen only once. Original analysis: Amplification of reference gene primers was used by the study to estimate nucleated cell counts. Only in-frame clones appear in the TCRdb table, and some are missing; sequencing was by immunoSEQ multiplex PCR. V, J and clone size reflect that table, while D and trimming were determined from the DNA. The sample shows some 69,000 clones, around four fifths of them seen only once. The sample originates from a study of blood T cell repertoires in COVID-19. Study as a whole: The origin of the acute and convalescent COVID-19 samples was the United States, Italy and Spain. In each case, the material was cDNA or gDNA derived from T cells, B-cell-depleted T cells, or PBMCs.

Losses at the gene ends were 4 bases for V and 2 bases for J; bases not matched to a gene: 6. CDR3 length: 15 residues. Germline values: CDR1 SGHTS, CDR2 YDEGEE. J is TRBJ2-1 and V is TRBV5-8; 7 bases align to TRBD2. The TCR originated in a man older than 75 with active or convalescent COVID-19. The specimen was peripheral blood. The CDR3 DNA follows: TGTGCCAGCAGCCCCCCGGGACTAACCTACAATGAGCAGTTCTTC. Protein: CASSPPGLTYNEQFF.